This TCR beta chain is drawn from a study of cytomegalovirus exposure and HLA in healthy donors. Findings of the study overall: Trimming of TCR beta V- and J-genes showed a link, identified in a later analysis, to a missense DCLRE1C variant.

With respect to this clone: Its antigen is not known.

Trimming took 2 bases from V and 4 from J, leaving 13 bases between them. The CDR3 contains 15 residues. Germline values: CDR1 MNHEY, CDR2 SVGAGI. Vbeta (60) and Jbeta (13) primers were used in the PCR. Repertoires were generated with immunoSEQ multiplex PCR, while TCRdb's copy carries only in-frame clones and drops some. The sample yields around 130,000 clones, more than 60% seen once. V gene TRBV6-5 combines with J gene TRBJ2-3; D is ambiguous. The TCR sequence derives from a woman between 40 and 50 years old in good health and CMV-seropositive. Input material: PBMCs. The CDR3 loop reads CASSYRGDRSDTQYF. The DNA of the CDR3 is TGTGCCAGCAGTTACCGTGGAGACCGTTCAGATACGCAGTATTTT.